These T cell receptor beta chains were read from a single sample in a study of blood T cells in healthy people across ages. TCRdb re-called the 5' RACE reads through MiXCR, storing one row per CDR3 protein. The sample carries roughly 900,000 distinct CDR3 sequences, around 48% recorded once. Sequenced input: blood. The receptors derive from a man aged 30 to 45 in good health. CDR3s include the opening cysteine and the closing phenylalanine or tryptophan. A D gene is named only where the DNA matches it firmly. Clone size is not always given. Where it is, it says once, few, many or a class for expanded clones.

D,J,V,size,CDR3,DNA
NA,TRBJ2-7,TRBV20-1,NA,CSARVMGFPYEQYF,TGCAGTGCTAGAGTTATGGGATTCCCCTACGAGCAGTACTTC
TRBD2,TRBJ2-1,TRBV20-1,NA,CSARDHQRGGHEQFF,TGCAGTGCTAGAGATCACCAGCGGGGGGGCCACGAGCAGTTCTTC
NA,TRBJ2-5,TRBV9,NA,CASSVVDSGPQETQYF,TGTGCCAGCAGCGTAGTCGACAGCGGACCCCAAGAGACCCAGTACTTC
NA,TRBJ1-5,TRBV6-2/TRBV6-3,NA,CASRPRQVNNQPQHF,TGTGCCAGCAGACCCAGACAGGTAAATAATCAGCCCCAGCATTTT
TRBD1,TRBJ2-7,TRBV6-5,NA,CASSRHRGSSYNEQYF,TGTGCCAGCAGTCGACACAGGGGGAGCTCCTACAATGAGCAGTACTTC
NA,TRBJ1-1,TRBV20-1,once,CSASRGDRAFF,TGCAGTGCTAGCAGGGGAGATCGAGCTTTCTTT
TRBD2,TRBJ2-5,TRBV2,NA,CASRRASGAPVVTQYF,TGTGCCAGCAGAAGGGCTAGCGGGGCTCCTGTAGTGACCCAGTACTTC
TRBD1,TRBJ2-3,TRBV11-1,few,CASSNWDRVMGDTQYF,TGTGCCAGCAGCAATTGGGACAGGGTGATGGGAGATACGCAGTATTTT
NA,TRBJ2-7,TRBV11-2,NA,CASSLDRGISYEQYF,TGTGCCAGCAGCTTAGATCGGGGGATCTCCTACGAGCAGTACTTC
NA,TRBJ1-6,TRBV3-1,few,CASSQGERNSPLHF,TGTGCCAGCAGCCAAGGGGAGAGAAATTCACCCCTCCACTTT
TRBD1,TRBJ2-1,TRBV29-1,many,CSVGDSSYNEQFF,TGCAGCGTCGGGGACAGCTCCTACAATGAGCAGTTCTTC
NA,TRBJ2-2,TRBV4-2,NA,CASSQERVTGELFF,TGTGCCAGCAGCCAAGAACGAGTCACCGGGGAGCTGTTTTTT
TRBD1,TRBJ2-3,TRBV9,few,CASSSSGGQGSTDTQYF,TGTGCCAGCAGCTCCTCGGGGGGACAGGGAAGCACAGATACGCAGTATTTT
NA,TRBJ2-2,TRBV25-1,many,CASSTGETGELFF,TGTGCCAGCAGTACGGGGGAAACCGGGGAGCTGTTTTTT
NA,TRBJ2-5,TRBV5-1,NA,CASSTTGIPQETQYF,TGCGCCAGCAGCACCACCGGGATCCCCCAAGAGACCCAGTACTTC
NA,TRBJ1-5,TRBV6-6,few,CASMTRDNQPQHF,TGTGCCAGCATGACCAGGGACAATCAGCCCCAGCATTTT
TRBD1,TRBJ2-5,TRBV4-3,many,CASSQDRQETQYF,TGCGCCAGCAGCCAGGACAGGCAAGAGACCCAGTACTTC
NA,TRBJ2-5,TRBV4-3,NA,CASSQDHRGTGETQYF,TGCGCCAGCAGCCAAGATCACCGGGGCACTGGGGAGACCCAGTACTTC
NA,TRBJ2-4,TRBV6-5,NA,CASSRDPQGNIQYF,TGTGCCAGCAGTCGCGACCCGCAGGGGAACATTCAGTACTTC
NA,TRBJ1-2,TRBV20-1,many,CSASEYGYTF,TGCAGTGCTAGCGAGTATGGCTACACCTTC
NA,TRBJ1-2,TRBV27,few,CASSPTAGFGKSYGYTF,TGTGCCAGCAGTCCAACGGCAGGGTTTGGGAAAAGCTATGGCTACACCTTC
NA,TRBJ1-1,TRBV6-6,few,CASRKDGAAFF,TGTGCCAGCAGGAAAGACGGGGCAGCTTTCTTT
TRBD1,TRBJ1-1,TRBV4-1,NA,CASSQGTGRTEAFF,TGCGCCAGCAGCCAAGGGACAGGGCGCACTGAAGCTTTCTTT
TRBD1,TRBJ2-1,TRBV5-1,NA,CASSLTGNSYNEQFF,TGTGCCAGCAGTTTGACAGGGAACTCCTACAATGAGCAGTTCTTC
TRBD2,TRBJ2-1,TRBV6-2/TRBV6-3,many,CASSPTSGGASEQFF,TGTGCCAGCAGTCCCACTAGCGGGGGGGCCTCTGAGCAGTTCTTC
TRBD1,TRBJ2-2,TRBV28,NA,CASSFIGQGAGLNTGELFF,TGTGCCAGCAGTTTCATTGGACAGGGGGCTGGTTTGAACACCGGGGAGCTGTTTTTT
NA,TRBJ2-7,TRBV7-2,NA,CASSLEPQYEQYF,TGTGCCAGCAGCTTAGAACCTCAATACGAGCAGTACTTC
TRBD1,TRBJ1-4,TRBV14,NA,CASSLDRGQEKLFF,TGTGCCAGCAGCCTAGACAGGGGGCAGGAAAAACTGTTTTTT
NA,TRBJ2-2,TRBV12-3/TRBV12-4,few,CASSFRVGELFF,TGTGCCAGCAGTTTTAGGGTCGGGGAGCTGTTTTTT
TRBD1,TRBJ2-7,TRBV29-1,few,CSVWTGDYEQYF,TGCAGCGTTTGGACAGGAGATTACGAGCAGTACTTC
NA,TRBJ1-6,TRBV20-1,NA,CSAWSDTGSNSPLHF,TGCAGTGCTTGGTCCGACACAGGCTCGAATTCACCCCTCCACTTT
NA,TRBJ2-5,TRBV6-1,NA,CASSGMDVELETQYF,TGTGCCAGCAGCGGGATGGACGTAGAATTAGAGACCCAGTACTTC
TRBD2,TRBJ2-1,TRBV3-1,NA,CASSLAGVVDEQFF,TGTGCCAGCAGCCTAGCGGGGGTTGTCGATGAGCAGTTCTTC
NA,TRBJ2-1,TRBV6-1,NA,CASPQEMGAPSSYNEQFF,TGTGCCAGCCCTCAGGAGATGGGGGCCCCGAGCTCCTACAATGAGCAGTTCTTC
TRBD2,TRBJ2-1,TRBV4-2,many,CASSQNLAGDYNEQFF,TGTGCCAGCAGCCAGAACCTAGCGGGGGACTACAATGAGCAGTTCTTC
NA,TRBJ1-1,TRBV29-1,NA,CSVGRGPDTEAFF,TGCAGCGTTGGTCGGGGGCCCGACACTGAAGCTTTCTTT
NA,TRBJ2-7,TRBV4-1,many,CASSQGLGAYEQYF,TGCGCCAGCAGCCAAGGACTAGGAGCCTACGAGCAGTACTTC
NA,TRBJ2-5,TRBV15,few,CATSLRPTQETQYF,TGTGCCACCAGCTTGAGACCAACCCAAGAGACCCAGTACTTC
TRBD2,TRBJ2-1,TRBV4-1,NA,CASSQVSSGGAVYEQFF,TGCGCCAGCAGCCAAGTATCTAGCGGGGGGGCGGTCTACGAGCAGTTCTTC
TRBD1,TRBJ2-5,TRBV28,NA,CASSFSLRTGGREQYF,TGTGCCAGCAGTTTTTCCCTCAGAACAGGGGGCCGGGAGCAGTACTTC
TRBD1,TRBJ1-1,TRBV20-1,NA,CSARGQVNTEAFF,TGCAGTGCTAGGGGACAGGTGAACACTGAAGCTTTCTTT
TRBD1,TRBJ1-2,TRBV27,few,CASSPDRASGGYTF,TGTGCCAGCAGTCCCGACAGGGCATCAGGCGGCTACACCTTC
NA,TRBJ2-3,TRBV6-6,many,CASRWGADTDTQYF,TGTGCCAGCAGGTGGGGGGCCGACACAGATACGCAGTATTTT
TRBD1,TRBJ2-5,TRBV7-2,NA,CASRWDRGQETQYF,TGTGCCAGCAGGTGGGACAGGGGGCAAGAGACCCAGTACTTC
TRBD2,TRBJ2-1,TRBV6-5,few,CASSHFSSGLAGYNEQFF,TGTGCCAGCAGTCACTTCAGTTCGGGACTAGCGGGTTACAATGAGCAGTTCTTC
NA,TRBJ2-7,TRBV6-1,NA,CASSPDRDHEQYF,TGTGCCAGCAGCCCAGACAGAGACCACGAGCAGTACTTC
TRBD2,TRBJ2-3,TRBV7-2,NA,CASSFAGGPNTDTQYF,TGTGCCAGCAGCTTTGCGGGGGGGCCCAACACAGATACGCAGTATTTT
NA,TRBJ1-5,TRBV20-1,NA,CSASRQANQPQHF,TGCAGTGCTAGCCGACAGGCCAATCAGCCCCAGCATTTT
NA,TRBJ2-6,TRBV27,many,CASSLGSLGANVLTF,TGTGCCAGCAGTTTAGGTAGTCTCGGGGCCAACGTCCTGACTTTC
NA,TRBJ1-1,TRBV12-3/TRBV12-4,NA,CASSRDTGLTEAFF,TGTGCCAGCAGTCGGGACACCGGATTGACTGAAGCTTTCTTT
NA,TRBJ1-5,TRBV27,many,CASSLIGQPQHF,TGTGCCAGCAGTCTCATCGGCCAGCCCCAGCATTTT
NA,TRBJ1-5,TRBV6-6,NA,CASILDSNQPQHF,TGTGCCAGCATACTAGATAGCAATCAGCCCCAGCATTTT
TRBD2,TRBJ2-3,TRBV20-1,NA,CSARDQSLAGETDTQYF,TGCAGTGCTAGAGACCAGTCTCTAGCGGGGGAGACAGATACGCAGTATTTT
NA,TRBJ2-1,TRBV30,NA,CAWKRLDEQFF,TGTGCCTGGAAAAGACTCGATGAGCAGTTCTTC
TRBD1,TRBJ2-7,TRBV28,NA,CASFPLHYRGLSYEQYF,TGTGCCAGCTTCCCCCTCCATTACAGGGGCCTCTCCTACGAGCAGTACTTC
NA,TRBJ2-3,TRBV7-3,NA,CASSLIGRGTTDTQYF,TGTGCCAGCAGCTTAATTGGTCGGGGGACCACAGATACGCAGTATTTT
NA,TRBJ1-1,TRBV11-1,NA,CASSSNMNTEAFF,TGTGCCAGCAGCTCGAATATGAACACTGAAGCTTTCTTT